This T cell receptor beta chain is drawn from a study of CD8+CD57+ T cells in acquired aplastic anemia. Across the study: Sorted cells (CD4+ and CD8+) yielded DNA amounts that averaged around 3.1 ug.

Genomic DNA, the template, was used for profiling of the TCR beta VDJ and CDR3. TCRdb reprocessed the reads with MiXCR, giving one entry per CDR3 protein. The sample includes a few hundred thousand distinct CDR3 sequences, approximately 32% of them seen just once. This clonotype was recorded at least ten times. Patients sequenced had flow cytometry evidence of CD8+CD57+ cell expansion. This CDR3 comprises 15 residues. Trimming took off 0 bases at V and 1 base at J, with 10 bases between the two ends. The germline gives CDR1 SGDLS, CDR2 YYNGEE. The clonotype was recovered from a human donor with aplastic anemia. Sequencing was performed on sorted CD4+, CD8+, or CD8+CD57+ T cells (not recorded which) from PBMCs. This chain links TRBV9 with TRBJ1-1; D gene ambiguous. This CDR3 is CASSVDSTANTEAFF. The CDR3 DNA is TGTGCCAGCAGCGTAGATTCAACAGCGAACACTGAAGCTTTCTTT.